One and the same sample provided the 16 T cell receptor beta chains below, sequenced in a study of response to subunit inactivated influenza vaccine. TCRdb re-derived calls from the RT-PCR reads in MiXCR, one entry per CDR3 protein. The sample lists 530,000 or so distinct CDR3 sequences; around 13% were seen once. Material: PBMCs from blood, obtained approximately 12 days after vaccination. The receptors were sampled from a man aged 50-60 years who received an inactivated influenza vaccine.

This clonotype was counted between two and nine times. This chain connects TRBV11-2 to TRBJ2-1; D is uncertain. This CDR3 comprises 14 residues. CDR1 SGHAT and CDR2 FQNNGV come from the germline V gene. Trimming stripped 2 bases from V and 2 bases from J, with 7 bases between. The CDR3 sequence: CASSLSNPYNEQFF. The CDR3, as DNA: TGTGCCAGCAGCTTAAGTAACCCCTACAATGAGCAGTTCTTC.

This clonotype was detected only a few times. The DNA for the CDR3 is TGTGCCAGCAGTCAAGGCAGGGGTCGGAATGAGCAGTTCTTC. Protein: CASSQGRGRNEQFF. V gene TRBV28 combines with J gene TRBJ2-1, with D tentatively TRBD1 (6 bases). CDR1 MDHEN and CDR2 SYDVKM come from the germline V gene. CDR3 size: 14 residues. The V end was cut by 5 bases, the J end by 7 bases, with 15 bases between. The full variable domain, its missing parts supplied by reference TRBV28 and TRBJ2-1, is DVKVTQSSRYLVKRTGEKVFLECVQDMDHENMFWYRQDPGLGLRLIYFSYDVKMKEKGDIPEGYSVSREKKERFSLILESASTNQTSMYLCASSQGRGRNEQFFGPGTRLTVL.

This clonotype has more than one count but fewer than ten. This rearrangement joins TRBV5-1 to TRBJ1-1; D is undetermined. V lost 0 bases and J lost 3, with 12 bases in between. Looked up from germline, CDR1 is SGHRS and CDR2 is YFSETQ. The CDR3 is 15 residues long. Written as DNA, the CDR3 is TGCGCCAGCAGCTTGGGACGACCTAGGGACACTGAAGCTTTCTTT. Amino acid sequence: CASSLGRPRDTEAFF.

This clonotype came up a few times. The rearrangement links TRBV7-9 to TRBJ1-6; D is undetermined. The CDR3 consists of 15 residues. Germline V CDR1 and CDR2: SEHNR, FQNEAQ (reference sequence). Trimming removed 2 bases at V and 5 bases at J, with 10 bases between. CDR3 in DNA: TGTGCCAGCAGCTTAAGCCAGGCTCATAATTCACCCCTCCACTTT. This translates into CASSLSQAHNSPLHF. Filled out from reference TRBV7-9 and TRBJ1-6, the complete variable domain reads DTGVSQNPRHKITKRGQNVTFRCDPISEHNRLYWYRQTLGQGPEFLTYFQNEAQLEKSRLLSDRFSAERPKGSFSTLEIQRTEQGDSAMYLCASSLSQAHNSPLHFGNGTRLTVT.

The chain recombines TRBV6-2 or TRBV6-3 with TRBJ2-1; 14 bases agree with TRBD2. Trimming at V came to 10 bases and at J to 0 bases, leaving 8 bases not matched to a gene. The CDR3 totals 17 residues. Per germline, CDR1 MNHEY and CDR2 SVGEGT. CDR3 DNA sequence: TGTGCCACTTGGGGGACTAGCGGGGGTAACTCCTACAATGAGCAGTTCTTC. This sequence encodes CATWGTSGGNSYNEQFF.

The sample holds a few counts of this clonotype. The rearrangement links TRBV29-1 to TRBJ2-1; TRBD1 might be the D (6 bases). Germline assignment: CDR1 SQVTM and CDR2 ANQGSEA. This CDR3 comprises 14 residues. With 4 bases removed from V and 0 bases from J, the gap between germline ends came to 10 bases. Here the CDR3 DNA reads TGCAGCGTTGGACAGGCAGCCTCCTACAATGAGCAGTTCTTC. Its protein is CSVGQAASYNEQFF.

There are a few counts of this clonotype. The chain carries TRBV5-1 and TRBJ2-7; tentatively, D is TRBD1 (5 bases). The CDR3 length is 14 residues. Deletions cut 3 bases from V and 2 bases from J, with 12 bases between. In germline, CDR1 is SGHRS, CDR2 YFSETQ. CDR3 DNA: TGCGCCAGCAGCTCCTCTCCAGGGCCCTACGAGCAGTACTTC. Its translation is CASSSSPGPYEQYF.

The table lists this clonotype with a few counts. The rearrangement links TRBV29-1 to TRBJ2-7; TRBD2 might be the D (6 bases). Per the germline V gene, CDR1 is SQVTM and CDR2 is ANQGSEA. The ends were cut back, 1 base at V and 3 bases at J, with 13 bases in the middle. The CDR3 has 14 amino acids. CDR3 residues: CSVEAGQGGYEQYF. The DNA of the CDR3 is TGCAGCGTTGAAGCTGGGCAGGGAGGCTACGAGCAGTACTTC.

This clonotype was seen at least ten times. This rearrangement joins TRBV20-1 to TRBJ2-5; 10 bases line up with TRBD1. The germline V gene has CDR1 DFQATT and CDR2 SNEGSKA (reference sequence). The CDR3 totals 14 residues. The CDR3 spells CSAPGQGYQETQYF. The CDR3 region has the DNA TGCAGCGCTCCGGGACAGGGGTACCAAGAGACCCAGTACTTC.

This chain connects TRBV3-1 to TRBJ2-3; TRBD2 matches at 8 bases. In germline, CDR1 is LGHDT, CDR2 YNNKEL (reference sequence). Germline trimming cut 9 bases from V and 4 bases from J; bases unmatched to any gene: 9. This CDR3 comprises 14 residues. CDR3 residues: CASGSGSGADTQYF. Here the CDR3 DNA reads TGTGCCAGTGGAAGCGGGAGCGGCGCAGATACGCAGTATTTT.

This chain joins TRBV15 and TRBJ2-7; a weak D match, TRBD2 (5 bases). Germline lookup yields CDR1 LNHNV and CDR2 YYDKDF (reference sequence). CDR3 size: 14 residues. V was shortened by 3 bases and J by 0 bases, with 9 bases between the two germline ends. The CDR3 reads CATSSGLSSYEQYF. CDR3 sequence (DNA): TGTGCCACCAGCAGTGGACTGAGCTCCTACGAGCAGTACTTC.

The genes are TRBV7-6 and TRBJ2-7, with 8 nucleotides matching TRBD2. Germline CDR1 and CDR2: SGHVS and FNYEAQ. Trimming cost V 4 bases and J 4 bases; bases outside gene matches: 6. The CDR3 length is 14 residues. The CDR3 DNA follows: TGTGCCAGCAGCTCGGGACTAGACGCTTACGAGCAGTACTTC. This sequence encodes CASSSGLDAYEQYF.

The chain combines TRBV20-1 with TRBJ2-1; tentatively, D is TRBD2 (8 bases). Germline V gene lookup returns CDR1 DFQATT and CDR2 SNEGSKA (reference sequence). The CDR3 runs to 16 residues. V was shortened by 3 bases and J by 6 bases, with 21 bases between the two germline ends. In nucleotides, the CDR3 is TGCAGTGCTAGGCCGAGGGGGCGGGAGGCCCTCAATGAGCAGTTCTTC. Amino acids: CSARPRGREALNEQFF.

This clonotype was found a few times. The CDR3 region is CASSLSSGGAPYNEQFF. DNA of the CDR3: TGCGCCAGCAGCTTGTCCAGCGGGGGGGCCCCCTACAATGAGCAGTTCTTC. The V call is TRBV5-1, the J call TRBJ2-1; 10 bases are shared with TRBD2. V shed 1 base and J 2 bases; nucleotides not matched to a gene: 6. The CDR3 has 17 residues. Germline lookup yields CDR1 SGHRS and CDR2 YFSETQ.

The DNA for the CDR3 is TGTGCCAGCAGCCTCAGCGAGGCGGAGTGGACTGAAGCTTTCTTT. Residues: CASSLSEAEWTEAFF. The chain uses TRBV4-2 and TRBJ1-1; no firm D call. Germline CDR1 is LGHNA and CDR2 is YNFKEQ. This CDR3 has 15 residues. V lost 4 bases and J 5 bases, leaving 17 bases between the germline ends.

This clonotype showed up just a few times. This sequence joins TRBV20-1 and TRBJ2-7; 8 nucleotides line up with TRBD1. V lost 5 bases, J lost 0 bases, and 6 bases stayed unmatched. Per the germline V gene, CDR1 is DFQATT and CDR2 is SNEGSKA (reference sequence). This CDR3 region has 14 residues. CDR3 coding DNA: TGCAGTGCTCAGGACAGGGCCCTCTCCTACGAGCAGTACTTC. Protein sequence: CSAQDRALSYEQYF.